The 6 T cell receptor beta chains given below trace back to one sample, sequenced in a study of blood T cell repertoires in COVID-19. The repertoire was sequenced with immunoSEQ multiplex PCR; TCRdb's copy has only in-frame clones and lacks some. The sample shows approximately 300,000 clones, roughly 90% of them seen only once. Sample: peripheral blood. The receptors were sampled from a young man with acute or convalescent COVID-19.

The genes are TRBV6-5 and TRBJ1-1, with D unclear. CDR1 is MNHEY, CDR2 SVGAGI, per germline. Deletions cut 0 bases from V and 2 bases from J, with 7 bases between. The CDR3 is 14 residues long. For the CDR3, the DNA is TGTGCCAGCAGTTACTCGGCGGTAAACACTGAAGCTTTCTTT. It encodes CASSYSAVNTEAFF.

This rearrangement joins TRBV6-4 to TRBJ2-7; tentative D call: TRBD1 (6 bases). From germline, CDR1 is MRHNA and CDR2 SNTAGT. Trimming took 6 bases from V and 2 from J, leaving 17 bases between them. The CDR3 runs 15 residues. CDR3 protein: CASREVTGHPYEQYF. DNA for the CDR3: TGTGCCAGCAGAGAAGTTACGGGACACCCCTACGAGCAGTACTTC.

CDR3 bases: TGTGCCAGCAGTTACTCGACAGGGGGCGGGACTGAAGCTTTCTTT. Residues: CASSYSTGGGTEAFF. The gene calls are TRBV6-5 and TRBJ1-1, with 10 nucleotides matching TRBD1. The J segment lost 5 bases and the V segment lost 0 bases, leaving 3 bases of the junction unmatched. Germline V gives CDR1 MNHEY, CDR2 SVGAGI. CDR3 size: 15 residues.

The table lists this clone with a count of one. The chain has TRBV29-1 and TRBJ2-7, with D perhaps matching TRBD1 (5 bases). Germline V gene sequence: CDR1 SQVTM, CDR2 ANQGSEA. Trimming shortened V by 1 base and J by 0 bases, and 13 bases separated the two germline ends. The CDR3 consists of 15 residues. The CDR3 DNA sequence: TGCAGCGTTGAAGTCGTGGGGCAAAGCTCCTACGAGCAGTACTTC. It is translated as CSVEVVGQSSYEQYF.

This sequence joins TRBV28 and TRBJ1-3; D remains unclear. Per the germline V gene, CDR1 is MDHEN and CDR2 is SYDVKM. The CDR3 runs to 15 residues. V lost 4 bases and J lost 2, with 12 bases in between. DNA of the CDR3: TGTGCCAGCAGTTCTTTCCTTAACACTGGAAACACCATATATTTT. Amino acid sequence: CASSSFLNTGNTIYF.

This sequence joins TRBV30 and TRBJ1-2; 8 bases map to TRBD1. The CDR3 length is 12 residues. Germline CDR1 and CDR2: GTSNPN and SVGIG (reference sequence). V was pared by 6 bases and J by 8 bases, with 8 bases of the junction left unmatched. The CDR3 here is CACPGTGHGYTF. DNA for the CDR3: TGTGCCTGCCCAGGGACAGGTCACGGCTACACCTTC.